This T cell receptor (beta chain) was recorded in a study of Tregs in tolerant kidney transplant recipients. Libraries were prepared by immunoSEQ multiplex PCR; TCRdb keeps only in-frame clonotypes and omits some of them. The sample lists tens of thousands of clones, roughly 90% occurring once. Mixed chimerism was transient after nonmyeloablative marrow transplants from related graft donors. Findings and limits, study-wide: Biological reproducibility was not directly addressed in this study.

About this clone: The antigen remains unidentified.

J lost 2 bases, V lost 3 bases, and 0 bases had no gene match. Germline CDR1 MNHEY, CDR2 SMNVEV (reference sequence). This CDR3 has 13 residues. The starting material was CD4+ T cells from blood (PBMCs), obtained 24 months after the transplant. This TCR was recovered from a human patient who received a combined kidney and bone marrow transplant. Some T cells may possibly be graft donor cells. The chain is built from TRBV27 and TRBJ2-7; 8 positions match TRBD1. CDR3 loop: CASSLTGAYEQYF. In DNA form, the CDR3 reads TGTGCCAGCAGTTTGACAGGGGCCTACGAGCAGTACTTC.